This T cell receptor beta chain was captured in a study of molecular identifiers for immune sequencing clone quantification. Study conclusions and caveats: The study found clones above 20 RNA copies held over 99% of effector molecules and under 1% in naive cells.

Germline V gives CDR1 SEHNR, CDR2 FQNEAQ (reference sequence). The CDR3 length is 17 residues. V was pared by 5 bases and J by 2 bases, with 21 bases between. Comment on this clonotype: Its antigen is currently unknown.

With RNA at 10%, 30% or 50%, naive CD8 libraries came from roughly 20,000 to 1,000,000 sorted cells. Using its own MiXCR run on the PCR reads, TCRdb lists one record per CDR3 protein. Of some 320,000 distinct CDR3 sequences in the sample, roughly 23% were seen once. Sequencing was carried out using naive CD8+ T cells from blood, with Jurkat cell RNA spiked in. Sample subset: FACS-sorted CD8+CD4-CCR7+CD45RA+ naive T cells. V and J are TRBV7-9 and TRBJ1-1; TRBD1 is a possible D gene (5 bases). This receptor was taken from a human donor in good health. Some libraries in this study had Jurkat cell RNA spiked in. The CDR3 region has the DNA TGTGCCAGCAGCGGGGCGGCGCGAACCCATCCCAACACTGAAGCTTTCTTT. It encodes CASSGAARTHPNTEAFF.